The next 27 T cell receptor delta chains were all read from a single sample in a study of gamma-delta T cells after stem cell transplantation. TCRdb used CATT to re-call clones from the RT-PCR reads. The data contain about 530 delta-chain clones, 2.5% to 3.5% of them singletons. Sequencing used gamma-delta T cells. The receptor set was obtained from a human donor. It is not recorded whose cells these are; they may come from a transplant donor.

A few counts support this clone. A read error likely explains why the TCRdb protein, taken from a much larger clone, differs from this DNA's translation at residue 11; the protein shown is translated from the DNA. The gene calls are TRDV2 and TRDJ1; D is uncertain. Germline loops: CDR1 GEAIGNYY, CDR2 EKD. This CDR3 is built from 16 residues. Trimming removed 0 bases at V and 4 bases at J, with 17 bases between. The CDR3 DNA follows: TGTGCCTGTGACACCGTAGGAAACTTGTACATCGATAAACTCATCTTT. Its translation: CACDTVGNLYIDKLIF.

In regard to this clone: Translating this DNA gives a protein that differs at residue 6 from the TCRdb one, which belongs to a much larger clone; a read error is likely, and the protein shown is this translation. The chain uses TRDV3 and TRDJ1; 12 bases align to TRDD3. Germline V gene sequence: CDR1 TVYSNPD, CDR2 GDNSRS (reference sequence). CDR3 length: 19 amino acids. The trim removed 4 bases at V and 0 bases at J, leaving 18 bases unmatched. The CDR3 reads CASEPFPGGYGPYTDKLIF. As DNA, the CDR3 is TGTGCCTCTGAACCCTTCCCTGGGGGATACGGCCCGTACACCGATAAACTCATCTTT.

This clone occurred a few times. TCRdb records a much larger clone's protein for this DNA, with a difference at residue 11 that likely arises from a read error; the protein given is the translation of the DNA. CDR3 sequence reads: CALGELLLAEIKLIF. The CDR3 bases are TGTGCTCTTGGGGAACTCCTCCTAGCGGAAATTAAACTCATCTTT. This rearrangement joins TRDV1 to TRDJ1; tentatively, D is TRDD1 or TRDD2 (5 bases each). Germline CDR1 reads TSWWSYY; CDR2 reads QGS. The CDR3 sequence is 15 residues long. Between the trimmed V and J ends, which lost 0 bases and 7 bases, there was a span of 15 bases.

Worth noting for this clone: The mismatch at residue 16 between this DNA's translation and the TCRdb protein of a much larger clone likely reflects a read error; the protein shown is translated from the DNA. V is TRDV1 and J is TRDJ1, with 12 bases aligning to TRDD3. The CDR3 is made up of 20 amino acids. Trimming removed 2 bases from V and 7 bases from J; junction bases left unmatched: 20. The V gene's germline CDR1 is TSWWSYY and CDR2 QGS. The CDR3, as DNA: TGTGCTCTTGGGGAAACAATGGGGGAGTACTGGGGGATACTTTCCGGTAAACTCATCTTT. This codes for CALGETMGEYWGILSGKLIF.

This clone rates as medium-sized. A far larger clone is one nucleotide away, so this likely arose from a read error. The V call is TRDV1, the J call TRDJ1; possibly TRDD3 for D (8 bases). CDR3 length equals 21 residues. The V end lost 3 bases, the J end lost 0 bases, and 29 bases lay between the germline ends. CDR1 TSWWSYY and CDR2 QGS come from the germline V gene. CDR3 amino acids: CALGDPPFLTLLGVNTDKLIF. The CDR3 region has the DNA TGTGCTCTTGGGGATCCTCCCTTCCTCACCCTACTGGGGGTCAACACCGATAAACTCATCTTT.

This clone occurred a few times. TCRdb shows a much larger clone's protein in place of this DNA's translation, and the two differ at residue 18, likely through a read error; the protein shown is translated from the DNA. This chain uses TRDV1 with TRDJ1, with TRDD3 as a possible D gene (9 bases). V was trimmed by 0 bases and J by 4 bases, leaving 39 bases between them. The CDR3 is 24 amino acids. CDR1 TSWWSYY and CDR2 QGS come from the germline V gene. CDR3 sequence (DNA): TGTGCTCTTGGGGAACTTTCCCATGGCCTTCCTATATGGGGGATAGTCTTTAGAGGCGATAAACTCATCTTT. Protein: CALGELSHGLPIWGIVFRGDKLIF.

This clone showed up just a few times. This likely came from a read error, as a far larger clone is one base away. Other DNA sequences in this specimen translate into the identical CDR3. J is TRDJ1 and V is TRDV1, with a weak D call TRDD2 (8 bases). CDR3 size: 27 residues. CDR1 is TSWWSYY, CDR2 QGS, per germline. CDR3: CALGEPQPVFLRLYWGHTGGYTDKLIF. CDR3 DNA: TGCGCTCTTGGGGAGCCTCAACCGGTCTTCCTACGGTTGTACTGGGGACATACGGGGGGGTACACCGATAAACTCATCTTT.

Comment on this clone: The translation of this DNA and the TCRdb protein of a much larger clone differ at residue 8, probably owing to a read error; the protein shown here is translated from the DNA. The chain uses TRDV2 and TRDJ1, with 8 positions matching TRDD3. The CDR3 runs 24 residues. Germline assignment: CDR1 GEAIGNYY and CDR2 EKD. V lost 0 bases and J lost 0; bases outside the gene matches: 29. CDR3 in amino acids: CACDTVGVLGTVSSGGPYTDKLIF. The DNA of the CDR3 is TGTGCCTGTGACACCGTCGGCGTTCTGGGTACCGTGTCGTCTGGGGGACCGTACACCGATAAACTCATCTTT.

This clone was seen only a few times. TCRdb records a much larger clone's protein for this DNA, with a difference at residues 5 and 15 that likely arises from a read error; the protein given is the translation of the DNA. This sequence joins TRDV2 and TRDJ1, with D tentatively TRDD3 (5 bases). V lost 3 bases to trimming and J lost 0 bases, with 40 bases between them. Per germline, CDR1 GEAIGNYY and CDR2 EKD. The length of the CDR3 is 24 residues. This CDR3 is CACDAVGGLGTVSSEGPYTDKLIF. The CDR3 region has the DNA TGTGCCTGTGACGCCGTCGGCGGTCTGGGTACCGTGTCGTCTGAGGGACCGTACACCGATAAACTCATCTTT.

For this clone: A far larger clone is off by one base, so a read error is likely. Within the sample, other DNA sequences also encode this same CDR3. The CDR3 nucleotides read TGTGCTCTTGGGGAACTTTCCCATGGCCTTCCTATATGGGGGATAGTCTTTATAGGCGATAAACTTATCTTT. Its protein product is CALGELSHGLPIWGIVFIGDKLIF. This sequence joins TRDV1 and TRDJ1, with a weak D call TRDD3 (9 bases). The V gene's germline CDR1 is TSWWSYY and CDR2 QGS. The CDR3 covers 24 residues.

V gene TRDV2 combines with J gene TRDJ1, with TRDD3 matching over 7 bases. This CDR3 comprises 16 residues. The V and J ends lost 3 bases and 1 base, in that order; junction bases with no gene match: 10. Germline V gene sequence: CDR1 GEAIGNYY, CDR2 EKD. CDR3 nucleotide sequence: TGTGCCTGTGACTTGGCTGGGGGCCCACGCACCGATAAACTCATCTTT. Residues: CACDLAGGPRTDKLIF.

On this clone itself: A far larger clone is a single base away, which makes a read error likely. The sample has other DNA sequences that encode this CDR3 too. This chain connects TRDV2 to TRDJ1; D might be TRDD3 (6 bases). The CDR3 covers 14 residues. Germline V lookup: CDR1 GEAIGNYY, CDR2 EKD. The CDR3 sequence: CACDPLGHTDKLIF. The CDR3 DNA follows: TGTGCTTGTGACCCTCTGGGGCACACCGATAAACTCATCTTT.

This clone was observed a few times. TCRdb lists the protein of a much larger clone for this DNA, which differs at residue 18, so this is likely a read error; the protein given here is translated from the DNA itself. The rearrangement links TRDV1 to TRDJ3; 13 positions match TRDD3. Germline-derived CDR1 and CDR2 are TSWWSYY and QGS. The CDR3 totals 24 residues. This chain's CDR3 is CALGLGRLSPTGGYDSWGTRQMFF. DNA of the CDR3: TGTGCTCTTGGTTTGGGTCGGCTCTCCCCAACTGGGGGATACGATTCCTGGGGCACCCGACAGATGTTTTTC.

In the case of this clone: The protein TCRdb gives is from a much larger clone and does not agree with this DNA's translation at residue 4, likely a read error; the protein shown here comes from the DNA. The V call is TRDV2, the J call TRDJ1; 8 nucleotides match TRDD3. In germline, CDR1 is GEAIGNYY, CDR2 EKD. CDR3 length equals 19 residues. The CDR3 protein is CACNTILGAPGRDTDKLIF. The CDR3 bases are TGTGCCTGTAACACGATACTGGGGGCCCCCGGCCGGGACACCGATAAACTCATCTTT.

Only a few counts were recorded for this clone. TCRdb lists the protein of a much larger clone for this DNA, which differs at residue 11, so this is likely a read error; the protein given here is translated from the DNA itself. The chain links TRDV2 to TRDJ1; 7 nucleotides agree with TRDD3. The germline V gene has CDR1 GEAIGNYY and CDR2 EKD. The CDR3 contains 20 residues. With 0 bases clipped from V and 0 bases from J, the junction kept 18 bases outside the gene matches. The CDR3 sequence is CACDTITSENTLGHTDKLIF. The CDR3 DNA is TGTGCCTGTGACACCATTACATCCGAGAACACACTGGGGCACACCGATAAACTCATCTTT.

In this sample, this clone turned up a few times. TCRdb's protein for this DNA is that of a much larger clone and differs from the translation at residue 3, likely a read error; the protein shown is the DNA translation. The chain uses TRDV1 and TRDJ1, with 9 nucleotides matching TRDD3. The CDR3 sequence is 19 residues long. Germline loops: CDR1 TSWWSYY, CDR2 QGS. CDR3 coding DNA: TGTGCTCCTGGGGAACCACCGGGACTGTACTGGGGGACTGGCGATAAACTCATCTTT. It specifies CAPGEPPGLYWGTGDKLIF.

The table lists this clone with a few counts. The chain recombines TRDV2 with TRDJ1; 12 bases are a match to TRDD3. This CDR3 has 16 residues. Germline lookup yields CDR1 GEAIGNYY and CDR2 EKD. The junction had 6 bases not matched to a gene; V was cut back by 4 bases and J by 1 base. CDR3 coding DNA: TGTGCCTGTGAGGCACTGGGGGATACTGGCACCGATAAACTCATCTTT. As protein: CACEALGDTGTDKLIF.

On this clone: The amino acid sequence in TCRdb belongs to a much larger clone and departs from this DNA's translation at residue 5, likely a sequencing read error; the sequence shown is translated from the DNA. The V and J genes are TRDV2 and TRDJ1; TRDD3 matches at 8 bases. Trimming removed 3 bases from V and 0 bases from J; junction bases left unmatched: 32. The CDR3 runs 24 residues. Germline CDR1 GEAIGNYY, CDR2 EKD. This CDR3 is CACDAVGGLGTVSSGGPYTDKLIF. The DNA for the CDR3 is TGTGCCTGTGACGCCGTCGGCGGTCTGGGTACCGTGTCGTCTGGGGGACCGTACACCGATAAACTCATCTTT.

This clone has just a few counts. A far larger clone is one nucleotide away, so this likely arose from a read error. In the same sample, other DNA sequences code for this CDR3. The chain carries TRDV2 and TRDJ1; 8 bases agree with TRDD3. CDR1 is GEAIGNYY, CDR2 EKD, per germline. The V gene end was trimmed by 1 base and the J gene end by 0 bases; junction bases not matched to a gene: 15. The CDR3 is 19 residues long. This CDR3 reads CACDTILGAPGRDTDKLIF. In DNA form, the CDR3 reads TGTGCCTGTGACACGATACTGGGGGCCCCCGGCAGGGACACCGATAAACTCATCTTT.

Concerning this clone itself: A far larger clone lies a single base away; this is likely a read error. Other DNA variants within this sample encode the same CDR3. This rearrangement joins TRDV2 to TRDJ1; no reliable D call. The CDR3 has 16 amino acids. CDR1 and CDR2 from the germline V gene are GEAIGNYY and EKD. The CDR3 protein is CACDTVGNLYTDKLIF. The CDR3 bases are TGTGCCTGTGACACCGTAGGAAACTTGTACACCGATAAGCTCATCTTT.

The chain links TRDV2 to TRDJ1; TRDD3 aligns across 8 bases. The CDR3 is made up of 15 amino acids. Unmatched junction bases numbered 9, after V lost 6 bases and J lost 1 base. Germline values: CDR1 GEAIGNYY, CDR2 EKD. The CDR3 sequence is CACTELGASTDKLIF. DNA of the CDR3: TGTGCCTGTACCGAACTGGGGGCCAGCACCGATAAACTCATCTTT.

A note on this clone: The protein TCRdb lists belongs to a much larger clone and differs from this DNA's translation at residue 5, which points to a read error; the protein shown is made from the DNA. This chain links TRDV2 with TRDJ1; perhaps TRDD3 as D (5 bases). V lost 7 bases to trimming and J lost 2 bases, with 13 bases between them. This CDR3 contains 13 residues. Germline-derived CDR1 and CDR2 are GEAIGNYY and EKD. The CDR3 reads CACFLIQTDKLIF. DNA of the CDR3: TGTGCCTGCTTTCTGATACAGACCGATAAACTCATCTTT.

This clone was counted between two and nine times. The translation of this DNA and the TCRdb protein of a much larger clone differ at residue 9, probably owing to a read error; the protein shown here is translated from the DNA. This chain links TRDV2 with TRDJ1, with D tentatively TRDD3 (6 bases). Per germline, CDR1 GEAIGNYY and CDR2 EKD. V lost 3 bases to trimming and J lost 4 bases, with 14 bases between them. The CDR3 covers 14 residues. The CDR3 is CACDPLGHIDKLIF. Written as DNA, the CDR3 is TGTGCCTGTGACCCTCTGGGGCACATCGATAAACTCATCTTT.

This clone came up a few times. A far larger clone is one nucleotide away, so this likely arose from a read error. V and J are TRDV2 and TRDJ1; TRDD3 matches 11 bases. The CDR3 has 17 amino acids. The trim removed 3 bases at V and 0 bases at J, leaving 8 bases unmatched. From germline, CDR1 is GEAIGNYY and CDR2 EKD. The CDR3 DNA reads TGTGCCTGTGACGCCGTACTGGGGGATAGATACACCGATAAACTCATCTTT. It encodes CACDAVLGDRYTDKLIF.

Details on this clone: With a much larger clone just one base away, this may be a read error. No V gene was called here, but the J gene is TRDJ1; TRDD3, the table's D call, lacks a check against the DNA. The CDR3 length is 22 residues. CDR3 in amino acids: CAGDPLPAVLGKESQPTDKLIF. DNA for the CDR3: TGTGCCGGTGACCCCCTTCCTGCGGTACTGGGTAAGGAGTCACAGCCCACCGATAAACTCATCTTT.

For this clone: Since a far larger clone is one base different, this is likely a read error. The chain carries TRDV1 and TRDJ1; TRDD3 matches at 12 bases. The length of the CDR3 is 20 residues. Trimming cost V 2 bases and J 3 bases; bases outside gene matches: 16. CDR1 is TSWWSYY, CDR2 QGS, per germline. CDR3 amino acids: CALGETMEEYWGILSDKLIF. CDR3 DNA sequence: TGTGCTCTTGGGGAAACAATGGAGGAGTACTGGGGGATACTTTCCGATAAACTCATCTTT.

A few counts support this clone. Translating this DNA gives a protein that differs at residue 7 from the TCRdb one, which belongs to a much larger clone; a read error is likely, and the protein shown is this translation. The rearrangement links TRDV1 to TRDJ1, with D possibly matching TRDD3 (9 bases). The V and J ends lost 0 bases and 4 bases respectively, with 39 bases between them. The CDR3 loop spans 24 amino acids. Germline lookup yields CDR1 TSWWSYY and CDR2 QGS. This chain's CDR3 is CALGELPHGLPIWGIVFIGDKLIF. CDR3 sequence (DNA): TGTGCTCTTGGGGAACTTCCCCATGGCCTTCCTATATGGGGGATAGTCTTTATAGGCGATAAACTCATCTTT.